This T cell receptor beta chain was identified during a study of HIV-infected children after antiretroviral therapy interruption. Study at large: Interruption-arm samples span weeks 0, 12, interruption end (24 or 48), and about 3 years post-study. Continuous-treatment samples came from weeks 0, 48 and 150. Findings and limits, study-wide: By the end of treatment interruption, naive CD4+ clonality (Gini) increased.

Treatment noted: PENTA 11 planned treatment interruption arm or continuous ART arm. Samples needed at least 5 million viable cryopreserved PBMCs. This clonotype was recorded many times. What it recognizes is unknown. A 3' RACE protocol on RNA, with unique molecular identifiers, produced the TCR library. TCRdb re-called the 3' RACE reads with MiXCR, one entry per CDR3 protein. Of 40,000 to 55,000 distinct CDR3 sequences in the sample, about 4.3% were seen once. V lost 3 bases to trimming and J lost 1 base, with 15 bases between them. This CDR3 has 15 amino acids. Germline V gene data show CDR1 as SQVTM and CDR2 as ANQGSEA.

The source was CD45RA+ CD4+ T cells from PBMCs, pooled from several time points, collected from a donor given antiretroviral therapy, either interrupted or continuous. Subset defined: naive CD4+ CD45RA+ CD45RO- T cells. The TCR was taken from a pool of human donors with HIV. The rearrangement joins TRBV29-1 to TRBJ1-1; D is undetermined. The CDR3 sequence is CSVDRTGRKNTEAFF. CDR3 bases: TGCAGCGTTGACAGGACGGGTAGGAAGAACACTGAAGCTTTCTTT.